A selection of T cell receptor beta chains follows, all from one sample in a study of blood T cells in healthy people across ages. TCRdb analysed the 5' RACE reads with MiXCR anew, one entry per CDR3 protein. This sample has about 570,000 distinct CDR3 sequences, with about 26% found just once. Sequenced sample: blood. The source is a woman aged 65 to 85 in good health. The conserved cysteine and the conserved F or W are not part of the CDR3 here.

V,J,CDR3
TRBV7-2,TRBJ2-1,ASSLIAGNHNEQF
TRBV5-5,TRBJ2-1,ASSITAGHNEQF
TRBV20-1,TRBJ2-3,SARRGSPDTQY
TRBV7-9,TRBJ2-3,ASSLGGGQYTDTQY
TRBV5-1,TRBJ2-7,ASSSHRDSYEQY
TRBV7-2,TRBJ2-3,ASSLGVGGTDTQY
TRBV5-1,TRBJ1-6,ASSLEAATTNSPLH
TRBV7-9,TRBJ1-2,ASSLQGAGGYGYT
TRBV5-6,TRBJ2-1,ASSVSGQGTTRDEQF
TRBV6-2/TRBV6-3,TRBJ1-2,ASSSDYGDYGYA
TRBV7-2,TRBJ2-5,ASRKPGGETQY
TRBV20-1,TRBJ1-1,SAYAWGGNTEAF
TRBV4-2,TRBJ2-3,ASSQDGQSTDTQY
TRBV14,.,ASSQGRGPTYEQY